This is a list of T cell receptor beta chains from one sample in a study of control samples from healthy donors and cancer patients. Profiling relied on immunoSEQ multiplex PCR, and the TCRdb table lists in-frame clones only, not all of them. The table lists about 120,000 clones, 70% to 90% of them singletons. Specimen: blood. The receptors come from an older woman in good health. Both conserved end residues are part of each CDR3. The D gene is left open where the match is weak. Clone size is not always given. Where it is, it says once, few, many or a class for expanded clones.

CDR3 DNA: TGTGCCATCAGTGGGGCTTCGACAGGGATCGAGCAGTACTTC; CDR3 protein: CAISGASTGIEQYF; J gene: TRBJ2-7; V gene: TRBV10-3; D gene: TRBD1; clone size: once
CDR3 DNA: TGTGCCAGCAGTGCACCAAATCGACCCGCTGGAAACACCATATATTTT; CDR3 protein: CASSAPNRPAGNTIYF; J gene: TRBJ1-3; V gene: TRBV6-6; D gene: .; clone size: .
CDR3 DNA: TGTGCCAGCAGTGATTTTTTGGGGAGCTACGAGCAGTACTTC; CDR3 protein: CASSDFLGSYEQYF; J gene: TRBJ2-7; V gene: TRBV2; D gene: .; clone size: once
CDR3 DNA: TGTGCCAGCAGCCCCCAAGTCAACACTGAAGCTTTCTTT; CDR3 protein: CASSPQVNTEAFF; J gene: TRBJ1-1; V gene: TRBV12-3/TRBV12-4; D gene: .; clone size: .
CDR3 DNA: TGTGCCAGCACCCTATATCAAACTGAAGCTTTCTTT; CDR3 protein: CASTLYQTEAFF; J gene: TRBJ1-1; V gene: TRBV12-3/TRBV12-4; D gene: .; clone size: .
CDR3 DNA: TGCGCCAGCAGCCAAGCACTCTCTAGCGGGAAACCCGGGGAGCTGTTTTTT; CDR3 protein: CASSQALSSGKPGELFF; J gene: TRBJ2-2; V gene: TRBV4-3; D gene: TRBD2; clone size: .
CDR3 DNA: TGTGCCAGCAGTTACTCCCCTCCGGTCAGGAGCAATCAGCCCCAGCATTTT; CDR3 protein: CASSYSPPVRSNQPQHF; J gene: TRBJ1-5; V gene: TRBV6-2/TRBV6-3; D gene: .; clone size: .
CDR3 DNA: TGTGCCAGCAGCCGACAGGCGACCGGGGAGCTGTTTTTT; CDR3 protein: CASSRQATGELFF; J gene: TRBJ2-2; V gene: TRBV7-9; D gene: .; clone size: .
CDR3 DNA: TGTGCCAGCTCACAGGACAGGTTGGGGCTTAATGAAAAACTGTTTTTT; CDR3 protein: CASSQDRLGLNEKLFF; J gene: TRBJ1-4; V gene: TRBV18; D gene: TRBD1; clone size: .
CDR3 DNA: TGTGCCAGCGCGACAGCGGGCCCGAGCTACGAGCAGTACTTC; CDR3 protein: CASATAGPSYEQYF; J gene: TRBJ2-7; V gene: TRBV2; D gene: .; clone size: .
CDR3 DNA: TGCGCCAGCAGCTTTCGCCCAGAGAACACTGAAGCTTTCTTT; CDR3 protein: CASSFRPENTEAFF; J gene: TRBJ1-1; V gene: TRBV5-1; D gene: .; clone size: .
CDR3 DNA: TGTGCCAGCAGCTTGGCGGGGGCGAACACCGGGGAGCTGTTTTTT; CDR3 protein: CASSLAGANTGELFF; J gene: TRBJ2-2; V gene: TRBV7-2; D gene: TRBD2; clone size: .
CDR3 DNA: TGTGCCAGCAGCTCCGACAGGGGTGAAAAACTGTTTTTT; CDR3 protein: CASSSDRGEKLFF; J gene: TRBJ1-4; V gene: TRBV6-5; D gene: TRBD1; clone size: .
CDR3 DNA: TGTGCCAGCAGCTTAGATAGGGGGACAGAGACCCAGTACTTC; CDR3 protein: CASSLDRGTETQYF; J gene: TRBJ2-5; V gene: TRBV7-6; D gene: .; clone size: .
CDR3 DNA: TGTGCCAGCAGCTTAGTAGGGTTCCCAGATACGCAGTATTTT; CDR3 protein: CASSLVGFPDTQYF; J gene: TRBJ2-3; V gene: TRBV7-9; D gene: .; clone size: .
CDR3 DNA: TGTGCCAGCAGCCTACAGACGGGGGGCACTGAAGCTTTCTTT; CDR3 protein: CASSLQTGGTEAFF; J gene: TRBJ1-1; V gene: TRBV9; D gene: .; clone size: .
CDR3 DNA: TGTGCCAGCAGCCAACGGGGGGCGGGGAGGAACACTGAAGCTTTCTTT; CDR3 protein: CASSQRGAGRNTEAFF; J gene: TRBJ1-1; V gene: TRBV7-2; D gene: .; clone size: .
CDR3 DNA: TGCGCCAGCAGCGACGTTAGCGGGGGAGATACGCAGTATTTT; CDR3 protein: CASSDVSGGDTQYF; J gene: TRBJ2-3; V gene: TRBV5-1; D gene: TRBD2; clone size: .
CDR3 DNA: TGTGCCAGCAGTTACTCAACAGGGAGTTCCTCCAATGAGCAGTTCTTC; CDR3 protein: CASSYSTGSSSNEQFF; J gene: TRBJ2-1; V gene: TRBV6-5; D gene: .; clone size: .
CDR3 DNA: TGTGCCAGCAGCTGGAGGGCGGGGAACACCGGGGAGCTGTTTTTT; CDR3 protein: CASSWRAGNTGELFF; J gene: TRBJ2-2; V gene: TRBV7-2; D gene: .; clone size: .
CDR3 DNA: TGCGCCAGCAGCTTGGGTGGGAATGAGCAGTTCTTC; CDR3 protein: CASSLGGNEQFF; J gene: TRBJ2-1; V gene: TRBV5-1; D gene: .; clone size: .
CDR3 DNA: TGCGCCAGCAGCCAGAACCGGGGAGAGACCCAGTACTTC; CDR3 protein: CASSQNRGETQYF; J gene: TRBJ2-5; V gene: TRBV10-2; D gene: .; clone size: once
CDR3 DNA: TGTGCCAGCAAGAGCGGGGGGGGTTTTCAAGAGACCCAGTACTTC; CDR3 protein: CASKSGGGFQETQYF; J gene: TRBJ2-5; V gene: TRBV11-2; D gene: TRBD2; clone size: .
CDR3 DNA: TGCGCCAGCAGCTCAGGTGCAACTAATGAAAAACTGTTTTTT; CDR3 protein: CASSSGATNEKLFF; J gene: TRBJ1-4; V gene: TRBV5-1; D gene: .; clone size: .
CDR3 DNA: TGTGCCAGCCAAGGAACGGGAGGAAACACCATATATTTT; CDR3 protein: CASQGTGGNTIYF; J gene: TRBJ1-3; V gene: TRBV6-5; D gene: .; clone size: few
CDR3 DNA: TGTGCCAGTGACAGTGGAGGCTCCTATAATTCACCCCTCCACTTT; CDR3 protein: CASDSGGSYNSPLHF; J gene: TRBJ1-6; V gene: TRBV19; D gene: .; clone size: .
CDR3 DNA: TGCGCCAGCAGCCCTCAGAGGGGCCCATTCTATGGCTACACCTTC; CDR3 protein: CASSPQRGPFYGYTF; J gene: TRBJ1-2; V gene: TRBV4-3; D gene: .; clone size: .
CDR3 DNA: TGTGCCAGCAGCTTGGTCGGAGGGAGGAACACCGGGGAGCTGTTTTTT; CDR3 protein: CASSLVGGRNTGELFF; J gene: TRBJ2-2; V gene: TRBV5-5; D gene: .; clone size: .
CDR3 DNA: TGTGCCAGTAGTATAGTGGGGGCAGATGAGCAGTTCTTC; CDR3 protein: CASSIVGADEQFF; J gene: TRBJ2-1; V gene: TRBV19; D gene: .; clone size: .
CDR3 DNA: TGCGCCAGTTGTCCGTCCGATTCTGGAAACACCATATATTTT; CDR3 protein: CASCPSDSGNTIYF; J gene: TRBJ1-3; V gene: TRBV5-1; D gene: .; clone size: .
CDR3 DNA: TGTGCCAGTAGTACCCAAGCACGACGGGGTAATGAAAAACTGTTTTTT; CDR3 protein: CASSTQARRGNEKLFF; J gene: TRBJ1-4; V gene: TRBV19; D gene: .; clone size: .
CDR3 DNA: TGTGCCAGCTCACCAAACGCTAACTATGGCTACACCTTC; CDR3 protein: CASSPNANYGYTF; J gene: TRBJ1-2; V gene: TRBV18; D gene: .; clone size: .
CDR3 DNA: TGTGCCAGCAGCCAACAGGAGAAGTATGAAGCTTTCTTT; CDR3 protein: CASSQQEKYEAFF; J gene: TRBJ1-1; V gene: TRBV7-9; D gene: .; clone size: .
CDR3 DNA: TGCGCCAGCAGCCAAGTGCAGGACGCTGAAGCTTTCTTT; CDR3 protein: CASSQVQDAEAFF; J gene: TRBJ1-1; V gene: TRBV4-1; D gene: .; clone size: once
CDR3 DNA: TGTGCCAGCAGCTCAAGACAGCCGTGGCAGACCCAGTACTTC; CDR3 protein: CASSSRQPWQTQYF; J gene: TRBJ2-5; V gene: TRBV7-2; D gene: .; clone size: .